The 25 T cell receptor beta chains below all came from one sample that was sequenced in a study of T-cell memory formation after mild COVID-19. TCRdb re-analysed the 5' RACE reads in MiXCR, keeping a single row per CDR3 protein. The data contain 84,000 or so distinct CDR3 sequences, around 14% of them singletons. Sequenced sample: PBMCs or a T cell subset sorted from them (not recorded which). The receptors here all came from an adult woman who had mild COVID-19 (a few samples of this study predate the infection). Cell type and time point are not known.

There are a few counts of this clonotype. The J gene is TRBJ2-3, the V gene TRBV5-6; D might be TRBD2 (7 bases). V dropped 5 bases and J dropped 4 bases, with 17 bases sitting between them. Germline lookup yields CDR1 SGHDT and CDR2 YYEEEE. The CDR3 runs 15 residues. The CDR3 nucleotides read TGTGCCAGCAGTTTAACCGGGGGGCCCGCAGATACGCAGTATTTT. It specifies CASSLTGGPADTQYF.

This clonotype was seen more than once but under ten times. This chain links TRBV30 with TRBJ2-5; 8 bases align to TRBD1. The CDR3 extends over 13 amino acids. The V and J ends lost 5 bases and 1 base, in that order; junction bases with no gene match: 3. Germline V lookup: CDR1 GTSNPN, CDR2 SVGIG (reference sequence). CDR3 region: CAWGGTGQETQYF. The CDR3 DNA sequence: TGTGCCTGGGGGGGGACAGGCCAAGAGACCCAGTACTTC.

This clonotype was seen a few times. The rearrangement links TRBV5-6 to TRBJ2-3; D gene uncertain. V lost 0 bases to trimming and J lost 3 bases, with 11 bases between them. The CDR3 sequence is 15 residues long. Germline CDR1 is SGHDT and CDR2 is YYEEEE. The DNA for the CDR3 is TGTGCCAGCAGCTTGGACCTAGGATTGACAGATACGCAGTATTTT. Its translation: CASSLDLGLTDTQYF. Looking up the rest from reference TRBV5-6 and TRBJ2-3 gives the full variable domain: DAGVTQSPTHLIKTRGQQVTLRCSPKSGHDTVSWYQQALGQGPQFIFQYYEEEERQRGNFPDRFSGHQFPNYSSELNVNALLLGDSALYLCASSLDLGLTDTQYFGPGTRLTVL.

The CDR3 nucleotides are TGTGCCAGCAGCAGACCGCCGGGCCCCCGGGGAGGTGGCTACACCTTC. Protein product: CASSRPPGPRGGGYTF. The V call is TRBV7-9, the J call TRBJ1-2; D is undetermined. CDR1 SEHNR and CDR2 FQNEAQ come from the germline V gene (reference sequence). Trimming took 5 bases from V and 7 from J, leaving 23 bases between them. The CDR3 runs to 16 residues.

This clonotype was found a few times. The chain employs TRBV13 and TRBJ1-1, with 7 bases aligning to TRBD1. The junction had 9 bases not matched to a gene; V was cut back by 5 bases and J by 3 bases. This CDR3 contains 15 residues. Looked up from germline, CDR1 is PRHDT and CDR2 is FYEKMQ (reference sequence). CDR3 DNA sequence: TGTGCCAGCAGCCCAGGGGGGGCTGGGGACACTGAAGCTTTCTTT. It encodes CASSPGGAGDTEAFF.

This clonotype was counted a few times. The chain has TRBV7-7 and TRBJ1-4; 7 bases are a match to TRBD1. The CDR3 extends over 15 amino acids. Per germline, CDR1 SSHAT and CDR2 FNYEAQ (reference sequence). V lost 5 bases and J lost 7; bases outside the gene matches: 10. The CDR3 nucleotides are TGTGCCAGCAGCACTGGGACAGCGGGGAGTGAAAAACTGTTTTTT. Translated: CASSTGTAGSEKLFF.

V gene TRBV10-3 combines with J gene TRBJ2-7, with a weak D call TRBD2 (6 bases). The CDR3 sequence is 14 residues long. CDR1 ENHRY and CDR2 SYGVKD come from the germline V gene. V lost 2 bases and J 3 bases, leaving 11 bases between the germline ends. The CDR3 here is CAISEGQGGYEQYF. CDR3 nucleotides: TGTGCCATCAGTGAGGGGCAGGGAGGCTACGAGCAGTACTTC.

J is TRBJ2-2 and V is TRBV12-3 or TRBV12-4; 7 bases fit TRBD2. The CDR3 totals 16 residues. J was trimmed by 1 base and V by 4 bases; bases with no gene match: 6. CDR3 nucleotide sequence: TGTGCCAGCAGTTCGTACGAGCGGGAGAACACCGGGGAGCTGTTTTTT. Translation: CASSSYERENTGELFF.

This chain uses TRBV7-2 with TRBJ2-7; 9 nucleotides agree with TRBD1. The junction had 4 bases not matched to a gene; V was cut back by 1 base and J by 0 bases. This CDR3 region has 16 residues. The germline V gene has CDR1 SGHTA and CDR2 FQGNSA. CDR3 DNA sequence: TGTGCCAGCAGCTTAGGGGGGACAGGGATCTCCTACGAGCAGTACTTC. Its protein is CASSLGGTGISYEQYF. Full variable domain (rest looked up from reference TRBV7-2 and TRBJ2-7): GAGVSQSPSNKVTEKGKDVELRCDPISGHTALYWYRQSLGQGLEFLIYFQGNSAPDKSGLPSDRFSAERTGGSVSTLTIQRTQQEDSAVYLCASSLGGTGISYEQYFGPGTRLTVT.

The CDR3 loop is CASSEVEGPHGTDTQYF. The DNA for the CDR3 is TGCGCCAGCAGTGAAGTAGAGGGGCCGCACGGCACAGATACGCAGTATTTT. V usage is TRBV10-2 and J usage is TRBJ2-3, with D tentatively TRBD1 or TRBD2 (5 bases each). CDR3 length: 17 residues. V lost 3 bases and J lost 1, with 17 bases in between. The germline gives CDR1 WSHSY, CDR2 SAAADI.

The chain combines TRBV9 with TRBJ2-2; 7 nucleotides match TRBD1. Looked up from germline, CDR1 is SGDLS and CDR2 is YYNGEE. The CDR3 length is 15 residues. Trimming took 5 bases from V and 0 from J; bases not matched to a gene: 4. CDR3 DNA: TGTGCCAGCAGACCGGGACAGCCGAACACCGGGGAGCTGTTTTTT. Protein sequence: CASRPGQPNTGELFF.

This clonotype has a handful of counts. V and J are TRBV7-9 and TRBJ1-2; 9 nucleotides align to TRBD1. Germline values: CDR1 SEHNR, CDR2 FQNEAQ (reference sequence). The J segment lost 5 bases and the V segment lost 5 bases, leaving 9 bases of the junction unmatched. The CDR3 length is 15 residues. Here the CDR3 reads CASSPGDRVFYGYTF. In DNA form, the CDR3 reads TGTGCCAGCAGCCCCGGGGACAGGGTTTTTTATGGCTACACCTTC.

This clonotype was observed a few times. The chain carries TRBV4-1 and TRBJ1-5; D remains unclear. V gave up 0 bases and J gave up 0 bases, with 12 bases separating them. CDR3 length equals 17 residues. CDR1 and CDR2 from the germline V gene are MGHRA and YSYEKL. The CDR3 reads CASSQDQWEYSNQPQHF. The CDR3 nucleotides are TGCGCCAGCAGCCAAGATCAATGGGAATATAGCAATCAGCCCCAGCATTTT.

This chain connects TRBV25-1 to TRBJ1-2; D possibly corresponds to TRBD1 (5 bases). The CDR3 contains 15 residues. V lost 6 bases and J lost 3, with 17 bases in between. Germline values: CDR1 MGHDK, CDR2 SYGVNS. CDR3 coding DNA: TGTGCCAGCAGAGACAGCGGCGGCCCCGACTATGGCTACACCTTC. Translated: CASRDSGGPDYGYTF.

This clonotype was detected a few times. The chain is built from TRBV9 and TRBJ2-7; perhaps D is TRBD1 or TRBD2 (7 bases each). Germline CDR1 and CDR2: SGDLS and YYNGEE. CDR3 length: 15 residues. V lost 0 bases to trimming and J lost 4 bases, with 14 bases between them. The CDR3 is CASSVGEGAYYEQYF. CDR3 DNA sequence: TGTGCCAGCAGCGTAGGGGAGGGGGCCTATTACGAGCAGTACTTC. The full variable domain, completed using reference TRBV9 and TRBJ2-7, is DSGVTQTPKHLITATGQRVTLRCSPRSGDLSVYWYQQSLDQGLQFLIQYYNGEERAKGNILERFSAQQFPDLHSELNLSSLELGDSALYFCASSVGEGAYYEQYFGPGTRLTVT.

V and J are TRBV5-1 and TRBJ1-2; possible D gene TRBD1, 6 bases. Germline V gene lookup returns CDR1 SGHRS and CDR2 YFSETQ. There are 14 residues in the CDR3. V shed 4 bases and J shed 6 bases, with 16 bases lying between them. The CDR3 coding sequence is TGCGCCAGCAGCGGGACACAGGGAATTGATGGCTACACCTTC. This codes for CASSGTQGIDGYTF.

In its sample, this clonotype was seen many times. The chain is built from TRBV7-9 and TRBJ2-3, with D possibly being TRBD2 (7 bases). Germline V CDR1 and CDR2: SEHNR, FQNEAQ (reference sequence). The CDR3 spans 18 residues. V was cut by 5 bases and J by 4 bases, with 25 bases left in between. This CDR3 is CASSQRTGGASWPDTQYF. The CDR3 DNA sequence: TGTGCCAGCAGCCAAAGAACTGGGGGGGCTTCGTGGCCAGATACGCAGTATTTT. Combining the CDR3 with reference TRBV7-9 and TRBJ2-3 gives the whole variable domain DTGVSQNPRHKITKRGQNVTFRCDPISEHNRLYWYRQTLGQGPEFLTYFQNEAQLEKSRLLSDRFSAERPKGSFSTLEIQRTEQGDSAMYLCASSQRTGGASWPDTQYFGPGTRLTVL.

This clonotype turned up a few times. The chain is built from TRBV7-9 and TRBJ2-3; possibly TRBD1 for D (5 bases). Trimming pared 5 bases from V and 2 bases from J, leaving 11 bases between. The CDR3 has 14 residues. Germline assignment: CDR1 SEHNR and CDR2 FQNEAQ (reference sequence). In DNA, the CDR3 is TGTGCCAGCAGCCACACAGGTTCCACAGATACGCAGTATTTT. Protein product: CASSHTGSTDTQYF.

This rearrangement joins TRBV5-1 to TRBJ2-2; D remains unclear. This CDR3 spans 13 amino acids. The germline V gene encodes CDR1 SGHRS and CDR2 YFSETQ. V gave up 4 bases and J gave up 4 bases, with 8 bases separating them. CDR3: CASSRVSTGELFF. For the CDR3, the DNA is TGCGCCAGCAGCCGGGTCAGCACCGGGGAGCTGTTTTTT.

The CDR3 loop is CASSTLGTNGPGELFF. The CDR3 coding sequence is TGTGCCAGCAGCACCCTTGGTACTAACGGGCCGGGGGAGCTGTTTTTT. The V gene is TRBV11-3, the J gene TRBJ2-2; D remains ambiguous. Germline-derived CDR1 and CDR2 are SGHNT and YENEEA. The V end was cut by 5 bases, the J end by 8 bases, with 21 bases between. The CDR3 covers 16 residues.

This clonotype was seen a handful of times. The chain employs TRBV7-9 and TRBJ2-5; maybe TRBD1 (6 bases). Germline CDR1 is SEHNR and CDR2 is FQNEAQ (reference sequence). This CDR3 has 14 residues. V was cut by 5 bases and J by 2 bases, with 12 bases left in between. The CDR3 sequence: CASSLVRGQETQYF. CDR3 in DNA: TGTGCCAGCAGCCTGGTCAGGGGTCAAGAGACCCAGTACTTC. Drawing the rest from reference TRBV7-9 and TRBJ2-5, the complete variable domain is DTGVSQNPRHKITKRGQNVTFRCDPISEHNRLYWYRQTLGQGPEFLTYFQNEAQLEKSRLLSDRFSAERPKGSFSTLEIQRTEQGDSAMYLCASSLVRGQETQYFGPGTRLLVL.

The chain carries TRBV29-1 and TRBJ1-5; no clear D gene. The germline gives CDR1 SQVTM, CDR2 ANQGSEA. Trimming stripped 8 bases from V and 6 bases from J, with 11 bases between. CDR3 length: 11 amino acids. DNA for the CDR3: TGCAGCCCCCCGTCTTGTCAGCCCCAGCATTTT. It yields the protein CSPPSCQPQHF.

J is TRBJ2-7 and V is TRBV5-1, with D tentatively TRBD1 or TRBD2 (5 bases each). V was pared by 2 bases and J by 4 bases, with 19 bases between. Germline lookup yields CDR1 SGHRS and CDR2 YFSETQ. This CDR3 has 16 residues. DNA of the CDR3: TGCGCCAGCAGCTTTGAGCTGGGGGAGCTGGGATACGAGCAGTACTTC. Protein: CASSFELGELGYEQYF.

The chain uses TRBV7-8 and TRBJ2-7, with 8 nucleotides matching TRBD1. Germline V gene lookup returns CDR1 SGHVS and CDR2 FQNEAQ. J lost 0 bases, V lost 5 bases, and 18 bases had no gene match. The CDR3 has 19 residues. CDR3 in amino acids: CASSVTGTGRGGVSYEQYF. In DNA, the CDR3 is TGTGCCAGCAGCGTAACCGGGACAGGCCGCGGTGGGGTCTCCTACGAGCAGTACTTC.

The chain links TRBV27 to TRBJ1-2; the D is unclear. V lost 3 bases and J lost 0, with 8 bases in between. Germline lookup yields CDR1 MNHEY and CDR2 SMNVEV (reference sequence). CDR3 length: 14 amino acids. In DNA form, the CDR3 reads TGTGCCAGCAGTTTTCGGCGGACTAACTATGGCTACACCTTC. Its protein is CASSFRRTNYGYTF.